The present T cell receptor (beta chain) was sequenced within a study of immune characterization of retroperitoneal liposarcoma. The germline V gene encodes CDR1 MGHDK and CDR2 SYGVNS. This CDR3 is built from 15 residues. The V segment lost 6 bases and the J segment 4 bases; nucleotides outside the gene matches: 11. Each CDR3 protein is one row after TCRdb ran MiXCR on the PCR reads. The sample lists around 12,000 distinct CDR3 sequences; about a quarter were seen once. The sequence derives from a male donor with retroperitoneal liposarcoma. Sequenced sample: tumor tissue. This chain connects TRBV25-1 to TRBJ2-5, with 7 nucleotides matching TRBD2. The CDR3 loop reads CASSPMAGDRETQYF. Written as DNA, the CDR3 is TGTGCCAGCAGCCCCATGGCGGGGGATCGAGAGACCCAGTACTTC.